This T cell receptor beta chain was sequenced in a study of siplizumab effects on memory and regulatory T cells. Findings and limits, study-wide: In roughly 80-96% of proliferating CD4+ or CD8+ clones, a naive or memory phenotype could not be assigned. Naive T cells, seemingly more diverse than memory cells, seemed major alloresponse contributors. Alloreactive CD4+ clones that could be mapped were on average about 70% Treg-derived with siplizumab, against about 25% in controls.

CDR3 size: 17 residues. Germline assignment: CDR1 SGHAT and CDR2 FQDESV (reference sequence). V lost 6 bases and J lost 1, with 21 bases in between. Libraries were prepared by immunoSEQ multiplex PCR; TCRdb keeps only in-frame clonotypes and omits some of them. In the table there are 60,000 to 70,000 clones, approximately 89% of which are singletons. About this clone itself: The antigen is unknown.

The V and J genes are TRBV11-1 and TRBJ2-5; D is possibly TRBD1 or TRBD2 (5 bases each). The sample taken for sequencing was Tregs sorted from blood. This receptor was identified in a human donor in good health. The CDR3: CASSKTTPAGTQETQYF. The CDR3, as DNA: TGTGCCAGCAGTAAAACCACTCCGGCAGGGACCCAAGAGACCCAGTACTTC.